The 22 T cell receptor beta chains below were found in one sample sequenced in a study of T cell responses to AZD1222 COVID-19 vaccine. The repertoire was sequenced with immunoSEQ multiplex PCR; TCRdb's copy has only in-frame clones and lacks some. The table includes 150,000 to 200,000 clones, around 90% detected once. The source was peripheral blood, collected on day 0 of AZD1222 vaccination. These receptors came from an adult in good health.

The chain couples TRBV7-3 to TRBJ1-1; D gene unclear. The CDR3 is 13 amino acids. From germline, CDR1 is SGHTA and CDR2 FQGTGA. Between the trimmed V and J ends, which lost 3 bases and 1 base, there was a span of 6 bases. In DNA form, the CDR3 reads TGTGCCAGCAGCTTGTACGAGAACACTGAAGCTTTCTTT. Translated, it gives CASSLYENTEAFF.

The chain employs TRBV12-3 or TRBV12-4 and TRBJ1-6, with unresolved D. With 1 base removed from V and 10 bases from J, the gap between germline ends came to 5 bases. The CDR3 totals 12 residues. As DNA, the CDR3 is TGTGCCAGCAGTTTAGGGTTCTCACCCCTCCACTTT. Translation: CASSLGFSPLHF.

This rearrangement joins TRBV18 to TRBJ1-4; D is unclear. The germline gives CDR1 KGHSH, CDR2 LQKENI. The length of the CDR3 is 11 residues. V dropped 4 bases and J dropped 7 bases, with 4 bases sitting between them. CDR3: CASSLGEKLFF. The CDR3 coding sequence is TGTGCCAGCTCACTCGGTGAAAAACTGTTTTTT.

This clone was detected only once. DNA for the CDR3: TGTGCCAGCAGCTTTAGCGGGGGTGGAGAGACCCAGTACTTC. Translating gives CASSFSGGGETQYF. This chain links TRBV5-8 with TRBJ2-5, with 9 bases lining up with TRBD2. Trimming at V came to 2 bases and at J to 4 bases, leaving 3 bases not matched to a gene. CDR1 and CDR2 from the germline V gene are SGHTS and YDEGEE. This CDR3 has 14 amino acids.

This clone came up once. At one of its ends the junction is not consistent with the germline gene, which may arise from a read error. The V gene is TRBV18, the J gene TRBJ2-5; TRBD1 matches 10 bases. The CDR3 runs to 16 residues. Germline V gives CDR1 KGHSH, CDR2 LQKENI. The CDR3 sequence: CASSLGTRTGGTFSDF. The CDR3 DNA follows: TGTGCCAGCTCACTCGGGACGAGGACAGGGGGAACATTCAGCGACTTC. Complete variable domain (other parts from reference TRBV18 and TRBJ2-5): NAGVMQNPRHLVRRRGQEARLRCSPMKGHSHVYWYRQLPEEGLKFMVYLQKENIIDESGMPKERFSAEFPKEGPSILRIQQVVRGDSAAYFCASSLGTRTGGTFSDFGPGTRLLVL.

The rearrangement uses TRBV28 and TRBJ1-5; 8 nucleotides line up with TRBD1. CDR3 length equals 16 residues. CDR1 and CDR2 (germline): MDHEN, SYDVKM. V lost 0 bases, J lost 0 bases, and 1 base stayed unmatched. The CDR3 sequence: CASSLWDRVSNQPQHF. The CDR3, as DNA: TGTGCCAGCAGTTTATGGGACAGGGTTAGCAATCAGCCCCAGCATTTT.

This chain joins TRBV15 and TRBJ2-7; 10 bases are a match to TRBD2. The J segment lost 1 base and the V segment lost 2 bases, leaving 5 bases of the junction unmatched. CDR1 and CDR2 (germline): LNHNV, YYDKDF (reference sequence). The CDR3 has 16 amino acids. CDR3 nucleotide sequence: TGTGCCACCAGCAGAATAACTAGCGGGGTGTCCTACGAGCAGTACTTC. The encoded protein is CATSRITSGVSYEQYF.

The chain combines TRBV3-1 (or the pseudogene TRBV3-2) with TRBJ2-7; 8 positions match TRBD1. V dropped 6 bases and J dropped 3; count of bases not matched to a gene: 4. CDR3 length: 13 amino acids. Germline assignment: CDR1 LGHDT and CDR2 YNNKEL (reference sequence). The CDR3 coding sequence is TGTGCCAGCAGAGGACAGGGCCTCTACGAGCAGTACTTC. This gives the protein CASRGQGLYEQYF.

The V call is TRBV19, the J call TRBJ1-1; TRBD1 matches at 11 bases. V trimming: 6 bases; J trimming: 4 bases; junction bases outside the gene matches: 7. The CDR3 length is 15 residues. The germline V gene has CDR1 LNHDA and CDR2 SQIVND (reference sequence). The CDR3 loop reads CASSQAGTGGTEAFF. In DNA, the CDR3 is TGTGCCAGTAGCCAGGCCGGGACAGGGGGCACTGAAGCTTTCTTT.

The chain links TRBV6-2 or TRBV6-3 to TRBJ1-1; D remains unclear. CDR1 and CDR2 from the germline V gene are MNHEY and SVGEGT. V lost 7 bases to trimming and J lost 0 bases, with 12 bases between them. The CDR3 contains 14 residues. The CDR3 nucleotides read TGTGCCAGCACCCCCGCCGGTTTGAACACTGAAGCTTTCTTT. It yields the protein CASTPAGLNTEAFF.

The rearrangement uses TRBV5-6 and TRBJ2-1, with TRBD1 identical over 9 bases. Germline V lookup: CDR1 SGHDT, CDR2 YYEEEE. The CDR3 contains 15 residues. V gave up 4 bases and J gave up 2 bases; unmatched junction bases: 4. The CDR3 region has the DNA TGTGCCAGCAGCAGAGACAGGGGGGCCTACAATGAGCAGTTCTTC. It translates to CASSRDRGAYNEQFF.

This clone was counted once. The CDR3 loop is CASSLQFGWAGELFF. CDR3 DNA sequence: TGTGCCAGCAGTTTACAGTTTGGGTGGGCCGGGGAGCTGTTTTTT. This sequence joins TRBV27 and TRBJ2-2; D ambiguous. Germline loops: CDR1 MNHEY, CDR2 SMNVEV (reference sequence). V lost 2 bases, J lost 6 bases, and 13 bases lay in between. This CDR3 region has 15 residues.

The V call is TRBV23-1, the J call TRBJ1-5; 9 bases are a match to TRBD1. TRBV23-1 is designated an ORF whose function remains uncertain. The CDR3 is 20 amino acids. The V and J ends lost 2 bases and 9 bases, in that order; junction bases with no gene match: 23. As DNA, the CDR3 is TGCGCCAGCAGTCAAAATCGGGCCCCCCCGGGACAGGGCACCGAAGGGCCCCAGCATTTT. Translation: CASSQNRAPPGQGTEGPQHF.

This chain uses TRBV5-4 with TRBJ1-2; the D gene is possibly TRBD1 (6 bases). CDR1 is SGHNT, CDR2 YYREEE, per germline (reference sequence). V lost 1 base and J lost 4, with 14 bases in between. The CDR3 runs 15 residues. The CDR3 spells CASSLKNRDGYGYTF. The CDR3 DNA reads TGTGCCAGCAGCTTGAAAAACAGGGACGGCTATGGCTACACCTTC.

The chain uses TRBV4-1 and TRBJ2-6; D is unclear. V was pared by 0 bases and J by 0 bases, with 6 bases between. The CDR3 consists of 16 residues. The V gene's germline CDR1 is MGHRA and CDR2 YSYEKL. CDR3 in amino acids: CASSQDAGSGANVLTF. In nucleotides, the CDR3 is TGCGCCAGCAGCCAAGATGCAGGCTCTGGGGCCAACGTCCTGACTTTC.

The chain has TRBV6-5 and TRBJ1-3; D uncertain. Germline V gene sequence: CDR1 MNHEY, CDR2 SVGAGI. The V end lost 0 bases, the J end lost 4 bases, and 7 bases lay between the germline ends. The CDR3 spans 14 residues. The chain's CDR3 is CASSYSTEGNTIYF. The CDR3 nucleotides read TGTGCCAGCAGTTACTCGACGGAAGGAAACACCATATATTTT.

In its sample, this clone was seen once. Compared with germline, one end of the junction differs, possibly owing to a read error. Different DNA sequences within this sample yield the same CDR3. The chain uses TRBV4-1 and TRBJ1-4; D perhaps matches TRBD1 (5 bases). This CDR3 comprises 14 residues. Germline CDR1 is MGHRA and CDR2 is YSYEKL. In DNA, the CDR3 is TGCGCCAGCAGTCAAGGTGGAGGGGACGAAAAACTGTTTTTT. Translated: CASSQGGGDEKLFF.

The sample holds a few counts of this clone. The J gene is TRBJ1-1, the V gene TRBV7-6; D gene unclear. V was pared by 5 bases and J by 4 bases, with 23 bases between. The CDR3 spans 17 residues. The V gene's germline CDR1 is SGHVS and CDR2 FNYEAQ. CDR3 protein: CASSMETSLRISTEAFF. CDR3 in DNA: TGTGCCAGCAGCATGGAGACGTCTCTCCGAATTTCCACTGAAGCTTTCTTT.

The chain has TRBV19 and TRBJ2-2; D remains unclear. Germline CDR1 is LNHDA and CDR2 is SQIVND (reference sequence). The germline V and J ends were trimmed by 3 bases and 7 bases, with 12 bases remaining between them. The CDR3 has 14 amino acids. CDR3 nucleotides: TGTGCCAGTAGTATTGTGGGTTTTGACGGGGAGCTGTTTTTT. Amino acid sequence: CASSIVGFDGELFF. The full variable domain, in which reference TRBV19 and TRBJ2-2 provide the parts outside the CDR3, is DGGITQSPKYLFRKEGQNVTLSCEQNLNHDAMYWYRQDPGQGLRLIYYSQIVNDFQKGDIAEGYSVSREKKESFPLTVTSAQKNPTAFYLCASSIVGFDGELFFGEGSRLTVL.

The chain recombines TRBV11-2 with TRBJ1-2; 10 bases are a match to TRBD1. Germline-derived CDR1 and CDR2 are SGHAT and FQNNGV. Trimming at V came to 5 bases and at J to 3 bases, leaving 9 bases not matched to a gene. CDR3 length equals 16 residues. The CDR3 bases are TGTGCCAGCAGCCCCTGGGGACAGGGGTTAGACTATGGCTACACCTTC. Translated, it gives CASSPWGQGLDYGYTF.

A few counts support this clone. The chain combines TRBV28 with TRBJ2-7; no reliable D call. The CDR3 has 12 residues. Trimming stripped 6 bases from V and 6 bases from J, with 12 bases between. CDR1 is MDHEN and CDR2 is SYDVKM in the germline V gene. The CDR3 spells CASRASRGEQYF. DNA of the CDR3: TGTGCCAGCAGAGCCAGTAGAGGCGAGCAGTACTTC.

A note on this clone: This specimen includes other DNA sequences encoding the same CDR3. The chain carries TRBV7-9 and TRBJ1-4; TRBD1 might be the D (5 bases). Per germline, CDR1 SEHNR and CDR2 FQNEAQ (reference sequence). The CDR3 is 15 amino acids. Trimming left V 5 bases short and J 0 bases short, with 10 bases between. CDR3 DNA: TGTGCCAGCAGCCCCCAGGGAGCAACTAATGAAAAACTGTTTTTT. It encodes CASSPQGATNEKLFF.